The clone carrying this T cell receptor beta chain was detected only once. TCRbeta library construction was performed incorporating unique molecular identifiers. A single record per CDR3 protein comes from TCRdb applying MiXCR to the PCR reads. Seen here are around 530,000 distinct CDR3 sequences, 32% observed once, and the top ten hold around 2.5%. CDR1 MGHRA and CDR2 YSYEKL come from the germline V gene. The CDR3 extends over 19 amino acids. J lost 0 bases, V lost 3 bases, and 7 bases had no gene match. The record originates from a study of T-cell reconstitution after alpha-beta-depleted transplantation in children.

This chain links TRBV4-1 with TRBJ2-3; 15 nucleotides align to TRBD2. This TCR was recovered from a human donor who donated a stem cell graft to a child with aplastic anemia. The sample here was PBMCs from the stem cell graft donor, taken from the stem cell graft. CDR3 sequence: CASSQPGTSGRLSTDTQYF. CDR3 sequence (DNA): TGCGCCAGCAGCCAGCCCGGGACTAGCGGGAGGTTAAGCACAGATACGCAGTATTTT.